This TCR beta chain was captured by sequencing in a study of blood T cell repertoires in COVID-19. Across the study: Whether acute or convalescent, the COVID-19 samples came from the United States, Italy and Spain. PBMCs, B-cell-depleted T cells, or T cells provided the cDNA or gDNA that made up the material.

Study processing details: From reference gene primer amplification, estimates of nucleated cell counts were derived. Clones were sequenced by immunoSEQ multiplex PCR, and TCRdb holds only the in-frame ones, with some missing. V and J calls and clone size are given by that table; D and trimming were obtained from the DNA. The data show 140,000 to 150,000 clones, 65% to 85% seen once. The J segment lost 4 bases and the V segment lost 4 bases, leaving 1 base of the junction unmatched. Germline lookup yields CDR1 KGHDR and CDR2 SFDVKD. The CDR3 sequence is 15 residues long. This sequence was found in a man between 60 and 70 years old with active or convalescent COVID-19. Specimen: peripheral blood. The chain couples TRBV24-1 to TRBJ2-1, with 12 bases fitting TRBD2. The DNA of the CDR3 is TGTGCCACCAGTGAGGGACTAGCGGGTTACAATGAGCAGTTCTTC. Its protein is CATSEGLAGYNEQFF.